The present T cell receptor (beta chain) was sequenced within a study of T-cell reconstitution after alpha-beta-depleted transplantation in children. V gave up 3 bases and J gave up 4 bases, with 7 bases separating them. The CDR3 is made up of 12 amino acids. The germline V gene has CDR1 SGHDN and CDR2 FVKESK. The TCRbeta library incorporated unique molecular identifiers. TCRdb re-called the PCR reads with MiXCR, one entry per CDR3 protein. Of approximately 800,000 distinct CDR3 sequences listed, roughly 15% are singletons. This clonotype has at least ten counts. The specimen was PBMCs, mostly from graft donor cells, collected 360 days after TCRalphabeta/CD19-depleted stem cell transplant. V is TRBV14 and J is TRBJ2-7; D is unresolved. The source is a male patient younger than 18 who had a stem cell transplant for acute lymphoblastic leukemia, so the T cells may come from the graft donor. The DNA of the CDR3 is TGTGCCAGCAGCCAGCAGACGTACGAGCAGTACTTC. Encoded protein: CASSQQTYEQYF.